Given below is one T cell receptor beta chain in context. What it binds is not known. This entry comes from a study of shared clonotypes between healthy human individuals. Germline assignment: CDR1 SNHLY and CDR2 FYNNEI. The V gene lost 1 base and the J gene lost 4 bases, with 18 bases spanning the gap. The CDR3 sequence is 17 residues long. Genomic DNA (from each subset) was split evenly across several immunoSEQ plates. TCRdb keeps only in-frame clones here, not all; method: immunoSEQ multiplex PCR. The sample includes 650,000 to 750,000 clones, around 72% of them seen just once. Study-level results: Generation probabilities were higher for clonotypes shared across all four sorted-subset donors than for unshared ones. When naive CD4 clonotypes were compared across a handful of donors, 4% to 6.5% were shared.

The chain couples TRBV2 to TRBJ2-3; possible D gene TRBD2, 5 bases. Sequencing input: memory CD4+ T cells sorted from blood. Subset defined: CD45RA-negative fraction. The receptor comes from a woman in her 30s in good health. Written as DNA, the CDR3 is TGTGCCAGCAGTGAAGGGAAGGTCGCGGGTTGGGCAGATACGCAGTATTTT. This sequence encodes CASSEGKVAGWADTQYF.